These 18 T cell receptor beta chains originate from one sample sequenced in a study of cytomegalovirus exposure and HLA in healthy donors. PCR involved 60 Vbeta and 13 Jbeta primers. Only in-frame clones appear in the TCRdb table, and some are missing; sequencing was by immunoSEQ multiplex PCR. The sample holds some 150,000 clones, around 85% seen once. The sequenced material came from PBMCs. The receptors derive from a man in his forties in good health and CMV-seropositive.

J is TRBJ1-4 and V is TRBV5-1; 11 bases are a match to TRBD1. Germline assignment: CDR1 SGHRS and CDR2 YFSETQ. Losses at the gene ends were 3 bases for V and 14 bases for J; bases not matched to a gene: 15. The CDR3 is made up of 16 amino acids. CDR3 residues: CASSSKGQGGIRLLFF. CDR3 sequence (DNA): TGCGCCAGCAGCTCGAAGGGACAGGGGGGGATTCGATTGCTGTTTTTT.

The chain links TRBV30 to TRBJ1-2, with D unresolved. The CDR3 is made up of 11 amino acids. Germline loops: CDR1 GTSNPN, CDR2 SVGIG (reference sequence). This CDR3 reads CALGRNYGYTF. The CDR3, as DNA: TGTGCACTGGGCAGAAACTATGGCTACACCTTC.

The CDR3 loop is CASAGDGNTIYF. The CDR3 DNA reads TGTGCCAGCGCAGGGGATGGAAACACCATATATTTT. The chain uses TRBV2 and TRBJ1-3; maybe TRBD1 (6 bases). Germline V CDR1 and CDR2: SNHLY, FYNNEI. V was cut by 8 bases and J by 3 bases, with 8 bases left in between. The length of the CDR3 is 12 residues.

J is TRBJ2-7 and V is TRBV6-1, with a weak D call TRBD2 (5 bases). Germline V lookup: CDR1 MNHNS, CDR2 SASEGT. This CDR3 region has 15 residues. V lost 2 bases, J lost 0 bases, and 11 bases lay in between. The CDR3 protein is CASSEWETNSYEQYF. In DNA form, the CDR3 reads TGTGCCAGCAGTGAATGGGAGACGAACTCCTACGAGCAGTACTTC.

This clone was seen a few times. The chain couples TRBV5-1 to TRBJ2-1; 8 bases are a match to TRBD2. The CDR3 totals 15 residues. Germline V gene sequence: CDR1 SGHRS, CDR2 YFSETQ. V trimming: 0 bases; J trimming: 2 bases; junction bases outside the gene matches: 1. The CDR3: CASSLVSGTYNEQFF. CDR3 DNA: TGCGCCAGCAGCTTGGTTAGCGGGACCTACAATGAGCAGTTCTTC.

The chain joins TRBV7-8 to TRBJ2-1; 10 bases line up with TRBD2. Unmatched junction bases numbered 12, after V lost 4 bases and J lost 9 bases. Germline V gene data show CDR1 as SGHVS and CDR2 as FQNEAQ. The CDR3 has 16 amino acids. Written as DNA, the CDR3 is TGTGCCAGCAGCTATAACAGCGGGGGGGGTAAACCTGAGCAGTTCTTC. It yields the protein CASSYNSGGGKPEQFF.

In its sample, this clone was seen a few times. The rearrangement joins TRBV4-3 to TRBJ1-2; TRBD1 matches at 8 bases. The CDR3 consists of 16 residues. V shed 0 bases and J 5 bases; nucleotides not matched to a gene: 8. Germline loops: CDR1 LGHNA, CDR2 YSLEER. CDR3 coding DNA: TGCGCCAGCAGCCAAGATCAGGGGGCTTCTAGGTATGGCTACACCTTC. This sequence encodes CASSQDQGASRYGYTF.

CDR3 protein: CASSSRLAGVETQYF. In DNA form, the CDR3 reads TGCGCCAGCAGCTCCCGGCTAGCGGGAGTGGAGACCCAGTACTTC. The gene calls are TRBV5-1 and TRBJ2-5; 10 positions match TRBD2. The germline V gene encodes CDR1 SGHRS and CDR2 YFSETQ. With 3 bases clipped from V and 5 bases from J, the junction kept 7 bases outside the gene matches. The CDR3 length is 15 residues.

The rearrangement joins TRBV7-8 to TRBJ1-5; possibly TRBD1 for D (6 bases). Between the trimmed V and J ends, which lost 2 bases and 5 bases, there was a span of 19 bases. This CDR3 contains 17 residues. CDR1 is SGHVS, CDR2 FQNEAQ, per germline. The CDR3 DNA sequence: TGTGCCAGCAGCTTAAAGGGTTCGGCGGGGGGCGATCAGCCCCAGCATTTT. Translated, it gives CASSLKGSAGGDQPQHF.

This clone was counted once. This chain links TRBV7-9 with TRBJ1-1, with D perhaps matching TRBD1 (6 bases). The CDR3 loop spans 14 amino acids. The V gene's germline CDR1 is SEHNR and CDR2 FQNEAQ (reference sequence). V dropped 8 bases and J dropped 4 bases, with 17 bases sitting between them. DNA of the CDR3: TGTGCCAGCGAGGGGGGGTGGGTAGGCACTGAAGCTTTCTTT. It specifies CASEGGWVGTEAFF.

This chain joins TRBV23-1 and TRBJ2-1; 10 positions agree with TRBD1. TRBV23-1 is recorded as an ORF, its role being uncertain. Losses at the gene ends were 4 bases for V and 4 bases for J; bases not matched to a gene: 4. The CDR3 has 15 amino acids. The CDR3 sequence: CASSRKDRGYNEQFF. The CDR3 nucleotides are TGCGCCAGCAGTCGAAAGGACAGGGGGTACAATGAGCAGTTCTTC.

The chain uses TRBV19 and TRBJ2-2; no firm D call. Germline V gene lookup returns CDR1 LNHDA and CDR2 SQIVND (reference sequence). The CDR3 totals 11 residues. Trimming shortened V by 10 bases and J by 4 bases, and 7 bases separated the two germline ends. DNA for the CDR3: TGTGCCACCAGAAGCACCGGGGAGCTGTTTTTT. This encodes CATRSTGELFF.

CDR3 sequence (DNA): TGTGCCATCAGTGAGTCGATTAGGGAGAGTCTGAATGAGCAGTTCTTC. Its translation: CAISESIRESLNEQFF. J is TRBJ2-1 and V is TRBV10-3, with a tentative D call TRBD2 (5 bases). This CDR3 contains 16 residues. Germline V CDR1 and CDR2: ENHRY, SYGVKD. V gave up 0 bases and J gave up 7 bases, with 16 bases separating them.

The genes are TRBV7-9 and TRBJ2-7; D remains unclear. Trimming shortened V by 1 base and J by 2 bases, and 12 bases separated the two germline ends. Germline CDR1 and CDR2: SEHNR and FQNEAQ (reference sequence). The CDR3 spans 15 residues. In nucleotides, the CDR3 is TGTGCCAGCAGCTTAGAGTCCAGGAATCCCTACGAGCAGTACTTC. It yields the protein CASSLESRNPYEQYF. The whole variable domain, filled in from reference TRBV7-9 and TRBJ2-7, reads DTGVSQNPRHKITKRGQNVTFRCDPISEHNRLYWYRQTLGQGPEFLTYFQNEAQLEKSRLLSDRFSAERPKGSFSTLEIQRTEQGDSAMYLCASSLESRNPYEQYFGPGTRLTVT.

The chain couples TRBV11-2 to TRBJ2-5; D remains unclear. The CDR3 is 13 amino acids. Germline values: CDR1 SGHAT, CDR2 FQNNGV. With 3 bases removed from V and 0 bases from J, the gap between germline ends came to 5 bases. Here the CDR3 reads CASSLGYQETQYF. CDR3 bases: TGTGCCAGCAGCTTGGGCTACCAAGAGACCCAGTACTTC.

The chain employs TRBV4-3 and TRBJ2-3, with a tentative D call TRBD2 (5 bases). V was pared by 2 bases and J by 5 bases, with 17 bases between. The length of the CDR3 is 16 residues. Per germline, CDR1 LGHNA and CDR2 YSLEER. CDR3 residues: CASSQQPSAGGDTQYF. The CDR3 DNA sequence: TGCGCCAGCAGCCAACAACCTTCAGCAGGAGGAGATACGCAGTATTTT.

This clone appeared once. J is TRBJ2-3 and V is TRBV11-2; maybe TRBD2 (6 bases). The CDR3 spans 15 residues. Germline CDR1 and CDR2: SGHAT and FQNNGV. The CDR3 coding sequence is TGTGCTACAAGCGGTTTGGGAGGCCCAACAGATACGCAGTATTTT. Translating it yields CATSGLGGPTDTQYF. The complete variable domain, with remaining parts taken from reference TRBV11-2 and TRBJ2-3, reads EAGVAQSPRYKIIEKRQSVAFWCNPISGHATLYWYQQILGQGPKLLIQFQNNGVVDDSQLPKDRFSAERLKGVDSTLKIQPAKLEDSAVYLCATSGLGGPTDTQYFGPGTRLTVL.

This sequence joins TRBV7-2 and TRBJ2-7, with 8 nucleotides matching TRBD1. Per the germline V gene, CDR1 is SGHTA and CDR2 is FQGNSA. There are 14 residues in the CDR3. V shed 5 bases, J shed 5 bases, and the junction held 8 bases outside the gene matches. Written as DNA, the CDR3 is TGTGCCAGCAGCCGATCCGGGACAGGAAACGAGCAGTACTTC. Translated: CASSRSGTGNEQYF.